The 25 T cell receptor beta chains below come from one sample, sequenced in a study of blood T cells in healthy people across ages. Using a J-beta primer mix together with a sample-barcoded 5' primer, a second PCR was run for roughly 6 to 12 cycles. MiXCR was run by TCRdb on the 5' RACE reads, yielding one entry per CDR3 protein. The data show about 750,000 distinct CDR3 sequences, with about 55% seen just once and 40% to 50% held by the top ten. The sequencing sample was made of blood. These receptors were obtained from a man older than 75 in good health.

This clonotype was picked up many times. The chain recombines TRBV27 with TRBJ2-7, with TRBD1 matching 11 bases. Germline loops: CDR1 MNHEY, CDR2 SMNVEV (reference sequence). The V and J ends lost 5 bases and 2 bases, in that order; junction bases with no gene match: 5. This CDR3 has 15 residues. This CDR3 is CASSPPDRGPYEQYF. CDR3 nucleotides: TGTGCCAGCAGTCCTCCGGACAGGGGGCCCTACGAGCAGTACTTC.

This clonotype was picked up one time. The chain employs TRBV20-1 and TRBJ2-1; no firm D call. The V gene's germline CDR1 is DFQATT and CDR2 SNEGSKA (reference sequence). V lost 4 bases to trimming and J lost 6 bases, with 13 bases between them. This CDR3 region has 13 residues. CDR3 protein: CSAIRTLPNEQFF. The CDR3 DNA follows: TGCAGTGCTATCCGGACCCTCCCCAATGAGCAGTTCTTC.

This clonotype has just one count. The gene calls are TRBV2 and TRBJ1-2; a weak D match, TRBD1 (5 bases). The length of the CDR3 is 10 residues. Looked up from germline, CDR1 is SNHLY and CDR2 is FYNNEI. Trimming pared 11 bases from V and 7 bases from J, leaving 11 bases between. The CDR3 bases are TGTGCCCGAGGAGGGGTTGGCTACACCTTC. As protein: CARGGVGYTF.

The chain has TRBV5-6 and TRBJ1-2; no firm D call. The germline gives CDR1 SGHDT, CDR2 YYEEEE. The length of the CDR3 is 14 residues. The V gene lost 0 bases and the J gene lost 4 bases, with 10 bases spanning the gap. DNA of the CDR3: TGTGCCAGCAGCTTGGGTACCTCTAGCTATGGCTACACCTTC. As protein: CASSLGTSSYGYTF.

This clonotype has a count of ten or more. A much larger clone differs by one base, so this may be a read error. In nucleotides, the CDR3 is TGCGCCAGCAGCGTGGGAGGGCTAGGAGAGACCCAGTACTTC. It is translated as CASSVGGLGETQYF. This chain joins TRBV5-1 and TRBJ2-5, with 7 bases fitting TRBD2. Unmatched junction bases numbered 7, after V lost 4 bases and J lost 4 bases. CDR3 length: 14 amino acids. Germline V gives CDR1 SGHRS, CDR2 YFSETQ.

This sequence joins TRBV27 and TRBJ2-7; D might be TRBD2 (6 bases). Germline lookup yields CDR1 MNHEY and CDR2 SMNVEV (reference sequence). Trimming stripped 6 bases from V and 0 bases from J, with 12 bases between. The CDR3 spans 14 residues. CDR3 protein: CASSGTPPSYEQYF. CDR3 DNA: TGTGCCAGCAGCGGGACTCCCCCCTCCTACGAGCAGTACTTC.

This chain links TRBV20-1 with TRBJ2-3, with 15 positions matching TRBD2. Trimming removed 0 bases from V and 6 bases from J; junction bases left unmatched: 13. CDR3 length: 19 residues. The germline CDR1 and CDR2 sequences are DFQATT and SNEGSKA (reference sequence). CDR3 in DNA: TGCAGTGCTAGAGACCGCCCCGGACTAGCGGGAGGGCCTGTTGATACGCAGTATTTT. Translated, it gives CSARDRPGLAGGPVDTQYF.

This clonotype was counted many times. The chain carries TRBV12-3 or TRBV12-4 and TRBJ2-7; D unclear. There are 11 residues in the CDR3. V was trimmed by 5 bases and J by 6 bases, leaving 8 bases between them. CDR3 in DNA: TGTGCCAGCAGTAGAACGCTCGAGCAGTACTTC. Translated: CASSRTLEQYF.

The table lists this clonotype with a few counts. V usage is TRBV11-2 and J usage is TRBJ2-3; D uncertain. CDR1 is SGHAT and CDR2 is FQNNGV in the germline V gene. The CDR3 sequence is 13 residues long. Trimming shortened V by 5 bases and J by 6 bases, and 12 bases separated the two germline ends. CDR3 sequence: CASSPLLGDTQYF. CDR3 sequence (DNA): TGTGCCAGCAGCCCCCTGTTGGGGGATACGCAGTATTTT.

The sample holds a few counts of this clonotype. V and J are TRBV29-1 and TRBJ2-7; 9 bases match TRBD2. The CDR3 spans 15 residues. V was clipped by 3 bases and J by 5 bases; unmatched bases: 11. The germline gives CDR1 SQVTM, CDR2 ANQGSEA. The CDR3 loop is CSVERKAGGINEQYF. The CDR3 nucleotides are TGCAGCGTTGAGAGGAAAGCGGGAGGAATCAACGAGCAGTACTTC.

The rearrangement uses TRBV9 and TRBJ1-1; 7 bases agree with TRBD1. This CDR3 comprises 14 residues. Germline assignment: CDR1 SGDLS and CDR2 YYNGEE. Trimming at V came to 4 bases and at J to 7 bases, leaving 10 bases not matched to a gene. The CDR3 loop is CASSPRGTAREAFF. For the CDR3, the DNA is TGTGCCAGCAGCCCTAGGGGGACAGCCCGTGAAGCTTTCTTT.

This clonotype has a count of ten or more. The chain's CDR3 is CASSFGLAGAEQYF. CDR3 nucleotide sequence: TGTGCCAGCAGTTTTGGTCTAGCGGGTGCCGAGCAGTACTTC. V usage is TRBV28 and J usage is TRBJ2-7, with 8 bases fitting TRBD2. The CDR3 is 14 amino acids. The germline V gene encodes CDR1 MDHEN and CDR2 SYDVKM. V gave up 3 bases and J gave up 6 bases; unmatched junction bases: 7.

The chain joins TRBV18 to TRBJ2-1; 7 nucleotides agree with TRBD1. CDR1 KGHSH and CDR2 LQKENI come from the germline V gene. This CDR3 is 14 amino acids long. The trim removed 1 base at V and 7 bases at J, leaving 4 bases unmatched. The CDR3 here is CASSPRRGSNEQFF. The DNA for the CDR3 is TGTGCCAGCTCACCACGCAGGGGGAGTAATGAGCAGTTCTTC. The complete variable domain, with remaining parts taken from reference TRBV18 and TRBJ2-1, reads NAGVMQNPRHLVRRRGQEARLRCSPMKGHSHVYWYRQLPEEGLKFMVYLQKENIIDESGMPKERFSAEFPKEGPSILRIQQVVRGDSAAYFCASSPRRGSNEQFFGPGTRLTVL.

This chain joins TRBV12-3 or TRBV12-4 and TRBJ2-4; the D call may be TRBD1 or TRBD2 (5 bases each). Trimming left V 1 base short and J 6 bases short, with 7 bases between. This CDR3 is 13 amino acids long. The DNA of the CDR3 is TGTGCCAGCAGTTTAGGGGACGGAAACATTCAGTACTTC. Encoded protein: CASSLGDGNIQYF.

This clonotype was seen more than once but under ten times. The chain is built from TRBV4-1 and TRBJ1-2; no clear D gene. Trimming took off 0 bases at V and 2 bases at J, with 10 bases between the two ends. Germline V gene data show CDR1 as MGHRA and CDR2 as YSYEKL. CDR3 size: 15 residues. Here the CDR3 DNA reads TGCGCCAGCAGCCAAGATAATTACGGAAACTATGGCTACACCTTC. Amino acids: CASSQDNYGNYGYTF.

This clonotype was seen only a few times. V and J are TRBV29-1 and TRBJ1-1; maybe TRBD1 (6 bases). The CDR3 has 11 residues. V was shortened by 2 bases and J by 8 bases, with 9 bases between the two germline ends. The germline gives CDR1 SQVTM, CDR2 ANQGSEA. The CDR3 DNA reads as TGCAGCGTTGAAAGACAGGTGGAAGCTTTCTTT. Amino acids: CSVERQVEAFF.

This clonotype was detected only once. The CDR3 region has the DNA TGTGCCAGCAGTTTGTCCACCGGGACATTTAGCGGCTACACCTTC. Translation gives CASSLSTGTFSGYTF. This chain joins TRBV28 and TRBJ1-2; TRBD1 is a possible D gene (6 bases). The V gene's germline CDR1 is MDHEN and CDR2 SYDVKM. Trimming cost V 3 bases and J 8 bases, with 19 bases left between them. This CDR3 is built from 15 residues.

The CDR3 DNA sequence: TGTGCCACCGGGACAGGGAGGTTGTTGAATGAGCAGTTCTTC. Translating gives CATGTGRLLNEQFF. V and J are TRBV2 and TRBJ2-1, with 9 bases lining up with TRBD1. The V and J ends lost 10 bases and 7 bases, in that order; junction bases with no gene match: 11. Germline V CDR1 and CDR2: SNHLY, FYNNEI. The CDR3 is made up of 14 amino acids.

CDR3 sequence reads: CASQQGQVSYNEQFF. CDR3 nucleotide sequence: TGTGCCAGCCAACAGGGACAGGTCTCCTACAATGAGCAGTTCTTC. This rearrangement joins TRBV11-2 to TRBJ2-1; 8 nucleotides align to TRBD1. Trimming removed 8 bases from V and 0 bases from J; junction bases left unmatched: 6. The germline gives CDR1 SGHAT, CDR2 FQNNGV. The CDR3 runs to 15 residues.

The rearrangement joins TRBV20-1 to TRBJ1-1; 7 bases are a match to TRBD1. CDR1 DFQATT and CDR2 SNEGSKA come from the germline V gene (reference sequence). The CDR3 totals 13 residues. V was clipped by 5 bases and J by 6 bases; unmatched bases: 9. The CDR3 loop is CSADDREVAEAFF. Written as DNA, the CDR3 is TGCAGTGCTGACGACAGGGAAGTTGCTGAAGCTTTCTTT.

V and J are TRBV12-3 or TRBV12-4 and TRBJ2-3; tentatively, D is TRBD1 or TRBD2 (6 bases each). The V end lost 6 bases, the J end lost 7 bases, and 17 bases lay between the germline ends. CDR3 length: 14 amino acids. CDR3 DNA: TGTGCCAGCAGGGGGGGCCGGGAGCTATATACGCAGTATTTT. This codes for CASRGGRELYTQYF.

The chain couples TRBV14 to TRBJ2-1, with TRBD2 identical over 12 bases. With 4 bases clipped from V and 5 bases from J, the junction kept 3 bases outside the gene matches. Germline assignment: CDR1 SGHDN and CDR2 FVKESK. The CDR3 length is 15 residues. For the CDR3, the DNA is TGTGCCAGCAGCCCTCTAGCGGGAGGGCACAATGAGCAGTTCTTC. This gives the protein CASSPLAGGHNEQFF.

The chain employs TRBV7-9 and TRBJ2-6; no firm D call. The ends were cut back, 2 bases at V and 11 bases at J, with 13 bases in the middle. The CDR3 sequence is 14 residues long. Germline V lookup: CDR1 SEHNR, CDR2 FQNEAQ (reference sequence). The CDR3 spells CASSLKSADDVLTF. The CDR3 nucleotides read TGTGCCAGCAGCTTAAAATCGGCCGATGACGTCCTGACTTTC.

The rearrangement uses TRBV20-1 and TRBJ2-5, with 7 bases fitting TRBD2. The junction had 12 bases not matched to a gene; V was cut back by 6 bases and J by 11 bases. The CDR3 totals 12 residues. Germline CDR1 reads DFQATT; CDR2 reads SNEGSKA (reference sequence). Here the CDR3 DNA reads TGCAGTGCCGTACTAGCGCTCAATGAGCAGTACTTC. Its protein is CSAVLALNEQYF.

The V and J genes are TRBV11-3 and TRBJ2-3; D is undetermined. Trimming cost V 2 bases and J 4 bases, with 13 bases left between them. The CDR3 totals 15 residues. In germline, CDR1 is SGHNT, CDR2 YENEEA. Here the CDR3 reads CASSLTRAGSDTQYF. The CDR3 DNA reads as TGTGCCAGCAGCTTAACCCGGGCCGGGTCAGATACGCAGTATTTT.